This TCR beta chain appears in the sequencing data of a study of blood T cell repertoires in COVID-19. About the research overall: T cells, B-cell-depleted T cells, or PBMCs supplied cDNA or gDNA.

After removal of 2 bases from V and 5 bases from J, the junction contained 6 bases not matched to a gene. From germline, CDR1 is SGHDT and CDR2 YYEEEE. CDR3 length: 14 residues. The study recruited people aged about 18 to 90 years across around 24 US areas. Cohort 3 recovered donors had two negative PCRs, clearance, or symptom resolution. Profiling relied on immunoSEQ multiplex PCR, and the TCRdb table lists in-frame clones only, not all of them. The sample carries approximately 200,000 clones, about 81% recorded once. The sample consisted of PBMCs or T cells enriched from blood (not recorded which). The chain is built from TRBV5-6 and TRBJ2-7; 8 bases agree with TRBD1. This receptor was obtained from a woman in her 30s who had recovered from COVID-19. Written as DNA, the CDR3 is TGTGCCAGCAGCTTACCGGGACAGGTGCACGAGCAGTACTTC. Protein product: CASSLPGQVHEQYF.